This T cell receptor beta chain was found in a study of regulatory T cells in long-lasting Graves disease. V was trimmed by 2 bases and J by 1 base, leaving 9 bases between them. CDR1 is SNHLY and CDR2 is FYNNEI in the germline V gene. This CDR3 has 14 residues. The authors built TCR beta libraries using iRepertoire HTBI primers and Arm-PCR of CDR3 regions. One entry per CDR3 protein, called by TCRdb with MiXCR from the multiplex PCR reads. The table records around 450,000 distinct CDR3 sequences, 15% of them present only once. Time point here: newly diagnosed GD, antithyroid drugs for less than 3 months. Construction of the TCR library relied on RNA isolated from PBMCs. The sample also formed part of further work on T cells in Graves' hyperthyroidism and ophthalmopathy.

The origin of this receptor is a woman in her thirties with Graves disease. The sample was peripheral blood mononuclear cells (PBMCs), taken at new diagnosis, from a patient treated with antithyroid drugs. This rearrangement joins TRBV2 to TRBJ2-7; D uncertain. The CDR3 bases are TGTGCCAGCAGTGAATTCTCCTCTTCCTACGAGCAGTACTTC. Translated: CASSEFSSSYEQYF. The full variable domain, with the rest looked up from reference TRBV2 and TRBJ2-7, is EPEVTQTPSHQVTQMGQEVILRCVPISNHLYFYWYRQILGQKVEFLVSFYNNEISEKSEIFDDQFSVERPDGSNFTLKIRSTKLEDSAMYFCASSEFSSSYEQYFGPGTRLTVT.